Listed below are T cell receptor beta chains from one sample, sequenced in a study of T cell repertoires in cytomegalovirus infection. TCRdb used MiXCR to reprocess the reads, holding one entry per CDR3 protein. The sample carries about 320,000 distinct CDR3 sequences, 8% to 10% recorded once. The sample taken for sequencing was PBMCs. Receptor source: a human donor in good health (CMV status not recorded). Some clones in this sample may be carry-over from other donors' samples. The CDR3 runs from the conserved cysteine through the conserved F or W. Each record gives: clone size, D gene, J gene, V gene, CDR3 DNA, CDR3 protein. The D gene is left open where the match is weak. Clone size is given for some rows only: seen once, a few or many times, or a class if the clone is expanded.

>many|-|TRBJ1-6|TRBV7-2
TGTGCCAGCAGCTTATCCACGGATCGATCACCCCTCCACTTT
CASSLSTDRSPLHF
>many|-|TRBJ1-1|TRBV7-3
TGTGCCAGCAGCTCGGGACACTTGAACACTGAAGCTTTCTTT
CASSSGHLNTEAFF
>-|TRBD2|TRBJ2-1|TRBV4-1
TGCGCCAGCAGCCAAGAGGGACTAGCCCTCAATGAGCAGTTCTTC
CASSQEGLALNEQFF
>-|-|TRBJ2-1|TRBV20-1
TGCAGTGCTAGAGATCCCCGCCTAGTGATCGAGCAGTTCTTC
CSARDPRLVIEQFF
>few|-|TRBJ2-5|TRBV19
TGTGCCAGTAGTAGCCAGGGTTTATGGGAGACCCAGTACTTC
CASSSQGLWETQYF
>-|-|TRBJ2-5|TRBV5-8
TGTGCCAGCAGCTTGGGTTCAGCCCCAGAGACCCAGTACTTC
CASSLGSAPETQYF
>many|TRBD1|TRBJ2-5|TRBV7-2
TGTGCCAGCAGCTTAGCACCGGGACAGACAGAGACCCAGTACTTC
CASSLAPGQTETQYF
>many|-|TRBJ2-2|TRBV3-1
TGTGCCAGCAGCCAAGAGGGGGGAACGAACACCGGGGAGCTGTTTTTT
CASSQEGGTNTGELFF
>few|TRBD1|TRBJ1-1|TRBV12-3/TRBV12-4
TGTGCCAGCAGTGGGACAGGGGGGACTGAAGCTTTCTTT
CASSGTGGTEAFF
>many|TRBD2|TRBJ2-1|TRBV11-1
TGTGCCAGCAGCCGATATAGCGGGGTATCCTACAATGAGCAGTTCTTC
CASSRYSGVSYNEQFF
>many|-|TRBJ1-2|TRBV7-2
TGTGCCAGCAGCTTAGGGACATATACTAACTATGGCTACACCTTC
CASSLGTYTNYGYTF
>-|-|TRBJ2-1|TRBV7-3
TGTGCCAGCAGCTTGAAGTGGGGCCCCAATGAGCAGTTCTTC
CASSLKWGPNEQFF
>few|-|TRBJ1-1|TRBV6-5
TGTGCCAGCAGACCCGCAGCTAACACTGAAGCTTTCTTT
CASRPAANTEAFF
>-|-|TRBJ1-1|TRBV7-9
TGTGCCAGCAAAGCTCGGTCTGGCGGGGGAGGTCCCCCTGAAGCTTTCTTT
CASKARSGGGGPPEAFF
>-|-|TRBJ1-4|TRBV15
TGTGCCACCAGCGGGGCGTTTTGGGGCCAGCATGAAAAACTGTTTTTT
CATSGAFWGQHEKLFF
>few|-|TRBJ1-4|TRBV20-1
TGCAGTGCTCTAGACAGAGCCTTGGCTGAAAAACTGTTTTTT
CSALDRALAEKLFF
>few|-|TRBJ2-2|TRBV7-2
TGTGCCAGCACCTCCCGAATGAACACCGGGGAGCTGTTTTTT
CASTSRMNTGELFF
>few|-|TRBJ1-3|TRBV7-8
TGTGCCAGCAGCAAGGGCGAAACTCGTGGAAACACCATATATTTT
CASSKGETRGNTIYF
>many|-|TRBJ2-7|TRBV6-5
TGTGCCAGCAGTCCGCAGGGGATTTTGACCTACGAGCAGTACTTC
CASSPQGILTYEQYF
>few|TRBD2|TRBJ2-3|TRBV6-5
TGTGCCAGCAGTTACAGCGGGGGGGCCATGGGCACAGATACGCAGTATTTT
CASSYSGGAMGTDTQYF
>few|-|TRBJ2-3|TRBV28
TGTGCCAGCAGTTTCGAAGATACGCAGTATTTT
CASSFEDTQYF
>many|-|TRBJ2-7|TRBV7-2
TGTGCCAGCAGCTTAGAGGCCGATTCCTACGAGCAGTACTTC
CASSLEADSYEQYF
>few|-|TRBJ2-7|TRBV29-1
TGCAGCGCGTCAGGGTCCTACGAGCAGTACTTC
CSASGSYEQYF
>many|TRBD2|TRBJ2-7|TRBV7-2
TGTGCCAGCAGCTTTTCCGGGACTAGCGGGGGAACCTACGAGCAGTACTTC
CASSFSGTSGGTYEQYF
>many|-|TRBJ1-6|TRBV7-9
TGTGCCAGCAGCTCCACATCCTCGTATTCACCCCTCCACTTT
CASSSTSSYSPLHF
>many|-|TRBJ2-1|TRBV6-1
TGTGCCAGCAGTGATTTCCGGGGGGCCTCCTACAATGAGCAGTTCTTC
CASSDFRGASYNEQFF